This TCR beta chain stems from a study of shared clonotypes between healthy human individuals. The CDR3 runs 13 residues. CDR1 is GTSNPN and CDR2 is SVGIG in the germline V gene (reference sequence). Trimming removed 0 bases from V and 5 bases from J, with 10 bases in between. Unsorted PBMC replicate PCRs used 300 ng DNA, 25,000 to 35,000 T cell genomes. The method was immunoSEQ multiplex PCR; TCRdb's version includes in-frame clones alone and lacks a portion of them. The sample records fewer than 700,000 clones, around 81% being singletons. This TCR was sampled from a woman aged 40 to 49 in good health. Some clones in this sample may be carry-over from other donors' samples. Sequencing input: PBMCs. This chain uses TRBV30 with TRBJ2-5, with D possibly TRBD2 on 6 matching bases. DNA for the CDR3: TGTGCCTGGAGTGTAACGGAGGGCGAGACCCAGTACTTC. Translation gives CAWSVTEGETQYF.